This TCR beta chain was sequenced during a study of blood T cell repertoires in COVID-19. Looking at the study overall: The United States, Italy and Spain provided the acute and convalescent COVID-19 samples. PBMCs, B-cell-depleted T cells, or T cells provided the cDNA or gDNA that made up the material.

V shed 5 bases, J shed 4 bases, and the junction held 7 bases outside the gene matches. The germline CDR1 and CDR2 sequences are SEHNR and FQNEAQ (reference sequence). This CDR3 spans 14 amino acids. Per the original methods: From reference gene primer amplification, estimates of nucleated cell counts were derived. Assay: immunoSEQ multiplex PCR; the TCRdb copy retains only in-frame clones and omits some. V, J and clone size are taken as reported in that table, and D and trimming were inferred from the DNA itself. The sample consists of fewer than 55,000 clones, 81% of them appearing once. Those enrolled in Seattle joined during active infection and were followed longitudinally afterward.

The sequence came from a woman of 80 years or more with COVID-19, enrolled during active disease. Sample: peripheral blood. The chain joins TRBV7-9 to TRBJ2-5; 7 bases agree with TRBD1. The CDR3 nucleotides read TGTGCCAGCAGCCCGCGGAGACAGGGAGAGACCCAGTACTTC. It encodes CASSPRRQGETQYF.